A single T cell receptor (beta chain) is shown here with its context. This entry comes from a study of human T cells and chemical hapten exposure. Germline assignment: CDR1 SGHNT and CDR2 YYREEE (reference sequence). V lost 1 base and J 7 bases, leaving 18 bases between the germline ends. The CDR3 totals 16 residues. What the library attached to individual cDNA molecules were unique molecular identifiers. TCRdb redid the calling of the RACE reads with MiXCR, one entry per CDR3 protein. The data show fewer than 100,000 distinct CDR3 sequences, with roughly 12% seen just once and 2.1% held by the top ten. Specified time point: patch test 1, 2 weeks after DPC sensitization. Regarding treatment: therapeutic diphenylcyclopropenone sensitization with weekly scalp DPC.

This sample comprised whole blood, obtained in connection with sensitization to the hapten diphenylcyclopropenone (DPC). The chain employs TRBV5-4 and TRBJ2-1, with a tentative D call TRBD2 (5 bases). This receptor was obtained from a woman in her forties with alopecia areata. Some clones in this sample may be carry-over from other donors' samples. Written as DNA, the CDR3 is TGTGCCAGCAGCTTGTGGCGGGCGGGCGGCGTAAATGAGCAGTTCTTC. Residues: CASSLWRAGGVNEQFF.